These 22 T cell receptor beta chains were all obtained from the same sample, sequenced in a study of T-cell reconstitution after alpha-beta-depleted transplantation in children. Unique molecular identifiers were used in preparing the TCRbeta library. TCRdb reprocessed the PCR reads via MiXCR and lists one record per CDR3 protein. The profile covers 780,000 or so distinct CDR3 sequences, with under 20% appearing a single time and around 5% taken by the ten largest. The material was PBMCs, mostly from graft donor cells, obtained 360 days after TCRalphabeta/CD19-depleted stem cell transplant. These receptors originate from a male patient aged 5 to 17 who had a stem cell transplant for acute lymphoblastic leukemia, so the T cells may come from the graft donor.

This clonotype has a handful of counts. This sequence joins TRBV5-1 and TRBJ2-7; maybe TRBD2 (5 bases). The CDR3 totals 14 residues. V lost 2 bases, J lost 3 bases, and 12 bases lay in between. Germline V gene lookup returns CDR1 SGHRS and CDR2 YFSETQ. The CDR3 here is CASSFTRANYEQYF. DNA of the CDR3: TGCGCCAGCAGCTTTACGAGGGCGAACTACGAGCAGTACTTC.

The chain employs TRBV29-1 and TRBJ1-4, with D hard to call. The V and J ends lost 5 bases and 7 bases respectively, with 17 bases between them. Germline V gene sequence: CDR1 SQVTM, CDR2 ANQGSEA. The CDR3 spans 14 residues. CDR3 nucleotides: TGCAGCGTTCGCGTGGCGTCGGTGGGTGAAAAACTGTTTTTT. Protein sequence: CSVRVASVGEKLFF. Drawing the rest from reference TRBV29-1 and TRBJ1-4, the complete variable domain is SAVISQKPSRDICQRGTSLTIQCQVDSQVTMMFWYRQQPGQSLTLIATANQGSEATYESGFVIDKFPISRPNLTFSTLTVSNMSPEDSSIYLCSVRVASVGEKLFFGSGTQLSVL.

V usage is TRBV5-1 and J usage is TRBJ2-7; possibly TRBD2 for D (6 bases). CDR3 length: 14 residues. The V gene lost 4 bases and the J gene lost 5 bases, with 16 bases spanning the gap. Looked up from germline, CDR1 is SGHRS and CDR2 is YFSETQ. CDR3 amino acids: CASSPGVGGHEQYF. The DNA of the CDR3 is TGCGCCAGCAGCCCGGGGGTGGGCGGGCACGAGCAGTACTTC.

This clonotype was recorded at least ten times. CDR3 protein: CASSLETPTAFGNTIYF. The CDR3 coding sequence is TGCGCCAGCAGCTTGGAAACCCCGACAGCCTTTGGAAACACCATATATTTT. The genes are TRBV5-1 and TRBJ1-3; possibly TRBD1 for D (5 bases). In germline, CDR1 is SGHRS, CDR2 YFSETQ. This CDR3 comprises 17 residues. V gave up 0 bases and J gave up 3 bases, with 16 bases separating them.

The genes are TRBV7-9 and TRBJ1-1; D ambiguous. The V gene lost 3 bases and the J gene lost 2 bases, with 10 bases spanning the gap. The CDR3 is 14 residues long. From germline, CDR1 is SEHNR and CDR2 FQNEAQ (reference sequence). The CDR3, as DNA: TGTGCCAGCAGCTTGGCGGGTTTTAACACTGAAGCTTTCTTT. This translates into CASSLAGFNTEAFF.

The gene calls are TRBV20-1 and TRBJ2-1; 10 bases are a match to TRBD2. CDR3 size: 15 residues. The J segment lost 4 bases and the V segment lost 3 bases, leaving 6 bases of the junction unmatched. The V gene's germline CDR1 is DFQATT and CDR2 SNEGSKA (reference sequence). The CDR3 here is CSASYGLAVYNEQFF. DNA for the CDR3: TGCAGTGCTAGCTACGGACTAGCGGTGTACAATGAGCAGTTCTTC.

The chain carries TRBV7-3 and TRBJ2-3; D is possibly TRBD1 or TRBD2 (5 bases each). Per the germline V gene, CDR1 is SGHTA and CDR2 is FQGTGA. The CDR3 is 13 amino acids. Trimming left V 6 bases short and J 10 bases short, with 17 bases between. CDR3 nucleotides: TGTGCCAGCAGTTCACTAGGGGCCCGAGCGCAGTATTTT. Its translation is CASSSLGARAQYF. The entire variable domain, with the rest obtained from reference TRBV7-3 and TRBJ2-3, is as follows: GAGVSQTPSNKVTEKGKYVELRCDPISGHTALYWYRQSLGQGPEFLIYFQGTGAADDSGLPNDRFFAVRPEGSVSTLKIQRTERGDSAVYLCASSSLGARAQYFGPGTRLTVL.

This CDR3 reads CASSLGQGMLTDTQYF. CDR3 coding DNA: TGCGCCAGCAGCTTGGGACAGGGGATGTTAACAGATACGCAGTATTTT. This sequence joins TRBV5-1 and TRBJ2-3, with 8 bases identical to TRBD1. V shed 0 bases, J shed 3 bases, and the junction held 6 bases outside the gene matches. There are 16 residues in the CDR3. Germline CDR1 is SGHRS and CDR2 is YFSETQ.

This rearrangement joins TRBV7-3 to TRBJ2-1; TRBD2 matches 13 bases. The CDR3 covers 14 residues. The ends lost 2 bases at V and 14 bases at J; junction bases unmatched: 6. CDR1 and CDR2 (germline): SGHTA, FQGTGA. Here the CDR3 reads CASSLQGLAGPEFF. The CDR3 DNA follows: TGTGCCAGCAGCTTACAGGGACTAGCGGGACCGGAGTTCTTC. The whole variable domain, filled in from reference TRBV7-3 and TRBJ2-1, reads GAGVSQTPSNKVTEKGKYVELRCDPISGHTALYWYRQSLGQGPEFLIYFQGTGAADDSGLPNDRFFAVRPEGSVSTLKIQRTERGDSAVYLCASSLQGLAGPEFFGPGTRLTVL.

Note on this clonotype: This could be a read error, since a much larger clone is one nucleotide away. CDR3 loop: CCASVLAGGFGETQYF. Written as DNA, the CDR3 is TGCTGTGCTAGCGTACTAGCGGGAGGTTTCGGCGAGACCCAGTACTTC. This sequence joins TRBV20-1 and TRBJ2-5, with 12 bases matching TRBD2. The germline V gene encodes CDR1 DFQATT and CDR2 SNEGSKA (reference sequence). The CDR3 extends over 16 amino acids.

The sample holds many counts of this clonotype. The chain is built from TRBV29-1 and TRBJ2-7; the D gene is possibly TRBD2 (7 bases). V was shortened by 3 bases and J by 2 bases, with 23 bases between the two germline ends. Germline V lookup: CDR1 SQVTM, CDR2 ANQGSEA. The CDR3 contains 17 residues. The DNA for the CDR3 is TGCAGCGTTGAGGGGATTACAGGGCAAGCGGGAACCTACGAGCAGTACTTC. Residues: CSVEGITGQAGTYEQYF.

The V and J genes are TRBV4-1 and TRBJ2-7, with 9 bases fitting TRBD2. CDR1 MGHRA and CDR2 YSYEKL come from the germline V gene. V lost 0 bases to trimming and J lost 2 bases; unmatched junction nucleotides: 5. The CDR3 loop spans 16 amino acids. Written as DNA, the CDR3 is TGCGCCAGCAGCCAAGATAGCGGGAGCGTCCCCTACGAGCAGTACTTC. This sequence encodes CASSQDSGSVPYEQYF.

There are many counts of this clonotype. J is TRBJ2-1 and V is TRBV7-6; D tentatively fits TRBD1 or TRBD2 (5 bases each). CDR1 SGHVS and CDR2 FNYEAQ come from the germline V gene. Trimming removed 1 base from V and 10 bases from J, with 14 bases in between. The CDR3 contains 14 residues. In DNA, the CDR3 is TGTGCCAGCAGCTTAGGTTCTCTAGCAGGGGAGCAGTTCTTC. Translated, it gives CASSLGSLAGEQFF.

CDR3 coding DNA: TGCGCCAGCAGCTTGGGCTTTGCGGGAGGTGACTACGAGCAGTACTTC. This sequence encodes CASSLGFAGGDYEQYF. This chain connects TRBV5-1 to TRBJ2-7; 8 positions match TRBD2. The V gene end was trimmed by 0 bases and the J gene end by 3 bases; junction bases not matched to a gene: 8. Germline assignment: CDR1 SGHRS and CDR2 YFSETQ. The CDR3 has 16 amino acids.

This sequence joins TRBV5-1 and TRBJ2-2; tentative D call: TRBD2 (5 bases). This CDR3 region has 15 residues. V lost 7 bases and J 7 bases, leaving 20 bases between the germline ends. The germline V gene encodes CDR1 SGHRS and CDR2 YFSETQ. CDR3 region: CASRSRRIDGGELFF. DNA for the CDR3: TGCGCCAGCCGCAGCAGGAGGATAGACGGCGGGGAGCTGTTTTTT. Using reference TRBV5-1 and TRBJ2-2 for the parts outside the CDR3, the full variable domain is KAGVTQTPRYLIKTRGQQVTLSCSPISGHRSVSWYQQTPGQGLQFLFEYFSETQRNKGNFPGRFSGRQFSNSRSEMNVSTLELGDSALYLCASRSRRIDGGELFFGEGSRLTVL.

The V gene is TRBV3-1, the J gene TRBJ2-6, with D perhaps TRBD1 (6 bases). Per germline, CDR1 LGHDT and CDR2 YNNKEL (reference sequence). V shed 4 bases and J shed 0 bases, with 19 bases lying between them. The CDR3 length is 19 residues. CDR3 sequence reads: CASSPLQGLRFSGANVLTF. Here the CDR3 DNA reads TGTGCCAGCAGCCCCCTCCAGGGGCTCAGGTTCTCTGGGGCCAACGTCCTGACTTTC.

This clonotype was picked up many times. The chain employs TRBV5-5 and TRBJ2-7; unclear D gene. The CDR3 has 13 amino acids. Germline V gene data show CDR1 as SGHKS and CDR2 as YYEKEE (reference sequence). V was cut by 2 bases and J by 0 bases, with 6 bases left in between. The CDR3 spells CASSFQVSYEQYF. CDR3 nucleotide sequence: TGTGCCAGCAGCTTCCAGGTCTCCTACGAGCAGTACTTC. Drawing the rest from reference TRBV5-5 and TRBJ2-7, the complete variable domain is DAGVTQSPTHLIKTRGQQVTLRCSPISGHKSVSWYQQVLGQGPQFIFQYYEKEERGRGNFPDRFSARQFPNYSSELNVNALLLGDSALYLCASSFQVSYEQYFGPGTRLTVT.

This clonotype has a count of ten or more. This chain connects TRBV20-1 to TRBJ2-7, with 14 bases identical to TRBD2. Germline-derived CDR1 and CDR2 are DFQATT and SNEGSKA (reference sequence). The V and J ends lost 3 bases and 5 bases, in that order; junction bases with no gene match: 9. The CDR3 contains 16 residues. The CDR3: CSASLRGLAGVHEQYF. Written as DNA, the CDR3 is TGCAGTGCTAGCCTGAGGGGACTAGCGGGAGTCCACGAGCAGTACTTC.

The genes are TRBV5-6 and TRBJ2-1; 11 bases are shared with TRBD1. V was pared by 0 bases and J by 6 bases, with 11 bases of the junction left unmatched. The CDR3 is 18 amino acids. Germline V CDR1 and CDR2: SGHDT, YYEEEE. The DNA of the CDR3 is TGTGCCAGCAGCTTGGGGACAGGGGGCGAGTCCCCTTCCAATGAGCAGTTCTTC. This sequence encodes CASSLGTGGESPSNEQFF.

This clonotype showed up just a few times. The chain combines TRBV12-3 or TRBV12-4 with TRBJ2-7, with D perhaps matching TRBD2 (5 bases). The CDR3 runs 13 residues. Trimming took 7 bases from V and 4 from J, leaving 14 bases between them. In DNA, the CDR3 is TGTGCCAGCACCTTGACCGGGATATACGAGCAGTACTTC. As protein: CASTLTGIYEQYF.

The J gene is TRBJ2-7, the V gene TRBV29-1; a possible D gene is TRBD1 (6 bases). The germline V gene encodes CDR1 SQVTM and CDR2 ANQGSEA. The V end was cut by 4 bases, the J end by 2 bases, with 12 bases between. The length of the CDR3 is 13 residues. The CDR3 loop is CSVVGTQPYEQYF. For the CDR3, the DNA is TGCAGCGTTGTCGGGACACAACCCTACGAGCAGTACTTC.

This sequence joins TRBV27 and TRBJ2-1, with TRBD1 matching over 10 bases. Trimming removed 4 bases from V and 1 base from J; junction bases left unmatched: 7. There are 17 residues in the CDR3. Germline CDR1 is MNHEY and CDR2 is SMNVEV (reference sequence). The CDR3 loop reads CASSSDRGPRSYNEQFF. The CDR3 nucleotides are TGTGCCAGCAGTTCAGACAGGGGGCCTCGTTCCTACAATGAGCAGTTCTTC.